The 21 T cell receptor beta chains below were found in one sample sequenced in a study of blood T cell repertoires in COVID-19. TCRdb keeps only in-frame clones here, not all; method: immunoSEQ multiplex PCR. The sample lists fewer than 80,000 clones; 90% were seen once. Sequences were obtained from peripheral blood. These receptors were obtained from a woman aged 80 or over with active or convalescent COVID-19.

A word on this clone: The junction does not match germline at one end; this may be a read error. The rearrangement uses TRBV7-8 and TRBJ2-5; 11 positions match TRBD2. Germline values: CDR1 SGHVS, CDR2 FQNEAQ. CDR3 length equals 14 residues. The CDR3 DNA follows: TGTGCCAGCAGCTTAAGAGACCTAGCGGGGGGCGGGGACTTC. Translation: CASSLRDLAGGGDF. Full variable domain (missing parts from reference TRBV7-8 and TRBJ2-5): GAGVSQSPRYKVAKRGQDVALRCDPISGHVSLFWYQQALGQGPEFLTYFQNEAQLDKSGLPSDRFFAERPEGSVSTLKIQRTQQEDSAVYLCASSLRDLAGGGDFGPGTRLLVL.

This chain links TRBV29-1 with TRBJ1-2; 12 nucleotides agree with TRBD1. With 6 bases clipped from V and 3 bases from J, the junction kept 5 bases outside the gene matches. The CDR3 loop spans 14 amino acids. In germline, CDR1 is SQVTM, CDR2 ANQGSEA. Here the CDR3 DNA reads TGCAGCGTCGTCGGGGACAGGGGGCACTATGGCTACACCTTC. As protein: CSVVGDRGHYGYTF.

V and J are TRBV6-4 and TRBJ2-2, with D possibly being TRBD2 (5 bases). The CDR3 contains 14 residues. Trimming took 6 bases from V and 1 from J, leaving 9 bases between them. Germline CDR1 MRHNA, CDR2 SNTAGT. The CDR3 DNA sequence: TGTGCCAGCAGGCCCCGGGGGAACACCGGGGAGCTGTTTTTT. This translates into CASRPRGNTGELFF.

The rearrangement uses TRBV4-1 and TRBJ2-1; 10 bases fit TRBD1. Looked up from germline, CDR1 is MGHRA and CDR2 is YSYEKL. This CDR3 spans 16 amino acids. The J segment lost 8 bases and the V segment lost 1 base, leaving 8 bases of the junction unmatched. Written as DNA, the CDR3 is TGCGCCAGCAGCCAAGGGGGACAGGGGAGGTCGGATGAGCAGTTCTTC. Protein product: CASSQGGQGRSDEQFF.

The chain combines TRBV28 with TRBJ2-7; 10 bases line up with TRBD1. Per the germline V gene, CDR1 is MDHEN and CDR2 is SYDVKM. The CDR3 runs to 13 residues. V was clipped by 6 bases and J by 2 bases; unmatched bases: 1. The CDR3 here is CASRTGGTYEQYF. In DNA form, the CDR3 reads TGTGCCAGCAGGACAGGGGGCACCTACGAGCAGTACTTC.

This clone was observed a single time. The chain combines TRBV2 with TRBJ1-1; perhaps TRBD1 as D (6 bases). CDR3 length: 15 residues. V gave up 4 bases and J gave up 4 bases, with 16 bases separating them. CDR1 SNHLY and CDR2 FYNNEI come from the germline V gene. The CDR3 here is CASSVGGGAITEAFF. CDR3 in DNA: TGTGCCAGCAGTGTTGGGGGGGGCGCGATCACTGAAGCTTTCTTT.

This chain links TRBV7-2 with TRBJ1-1; 11 bases map to TRBD1. The CDR3 is 14 amino acids. The trim removed 4 bases at V and 5 bases at J, leaving 3 bases unmatched. Germline CDR1 is SGHTA and CDR2 is FQGNSA. The CDR3 reads CASSSRDRGTEAFF. Here the CDR3 DNA reads TGTGCCAGCAGCTCCCGGGACAGGGGGACTGAAGCTTTCTTT. Full variable domain (rest looked up from reference TRBV7-2 and TRBJ1-1): GAGVSQSPSNKVTEKGKDVELRCDPISGHTALYWYRQSLGQGLEFLIYFQGNSAPDKSGLPSDRFSAERTGGSVSTLTIQRTQQEDSAVYLCASSSRDRGTEAFFGQGTRLTVV.

The chain combines TRBV7-2 with TRBJ1-2; D possibly corresponds to TRBD1 (5 bases). The CDR3 runs to 13 residues. The V end lost 5 bases, the J end lost 4 bases, and 11 bases lay between the germline ends. CDR1 and CDR2 from the germline V gene are SGHTA and FQGNSA. The CDR3 loop reads CASSPGFSYGYTF. CDR3 nucleotides: TGTGCCAGCAGCCCAGGGTTTTCCTATGGCTACACCTTC. The complete variable domain, with remaining parts taken from reference TRBV7-2 and TRBJ1-2, reads GAGVSQSPSNKVTEKGKDVELRCDPISGHTALYWYRQSLGQGLEFLIYFQGNSAPDKSGLPSDRFSAERTGGSVSTLTIQRTQQEDSAVYLCASSPGFSYGYTFGSGTRLTVV.

This clone was detected once. The rearrangement links TRBV20-1 to TRBJ2-3, with TRBD2 as a possible D gene (6 bases). V lost 5 bases, J lost 4 bases, and 7 bases lay in between. The V gene's germline CDR1 is DFQATT and CDR2 SNEGSKA (reference sequence). CDR3 length: 11 amino acids. CDR3 residues: CSAASADTQYF. The CDR3 region has the DNA TGCAGTGCTGCTAGCGCAGATACGCAGTATTTT.

The chain employs TRBV28 and TRBJ2-7; 12 positions match TRBD1. CDR3 length: 12 amino acids. The V and J ends lost 11 bases and 4 bases, in that order; junction bases with no gene match: 3. The germline CDR1 and CDR2 sequences are MDHEN and SYDVKM. The DNA of the CDR3 is TGTGCCGGGGGACAGGGGGCGTACGAGCAGTACTTC. This sequence encodes CAGGQGAYEQYF.

This chain joins TRBV20-1 and TRBJ1-2; weak D call: TRBD1 (6 bases). With 6 bases removed from V and 7 bases from J, the gap between germline ends came to 9 bases. The length of the CDR3 is 10 residues. CDR1 and CDR2 (germline): DFQATT, SNEGSKA (reference sequence). This CDR3 reads CSAGQLGYTF. The CDR3 DNA is TGCAGTGCCGGACAGCTTGGCTACACCTTC.

This chain uses TRBV19 with TRBJ1-1; 8 bases map to TRBD1. The CDR3 sequence is 18 residues long. With 8 bases clipped from V and 4 bases from J, the junction kept 21 bases outside the gene matches. Germline values: CDR1 LNHDA, CDR2 SQIVND (reference sequence). CDR3 in amino acids: CASRKLGTGLTSGTEAFF. CDR3 nucleotide sequence: TGTGCCAGTCGCAAACTAGGGACAGGCCTTACTTCAGGCACTGAAGCTTTCTTT.

The chain carries TRBV6-5 and TRBJ1-5, with D hard to call. CDR1 MNHEY and CDR2 SVGAGI come from the germline V gene. This CDR3 is built from 12 residues. V shed 2 bases and J shed 6 bases, with 5 bases lying between them. The CDR3 DNA sequence: TGTGCCAGCAGTTACCCTAGTCAGCCCCAGCATTTT. It is translated as CASSYPSQPQHF.

This chain joins TRBV12-1 and TRBJ1-5. TRBV12-1 counts as a pseudogene. This CDR3 is 13 amino acids long. CDR3: CASSFGGGQPQHF. CDR3 nucleotides: TGTGCCAGCAGCTTTGGGGGAGGTCAGCCCCAGCATTTT.

The rearrangement links TRBV30 to TRBJ2-7; D is unresolved. Trimming removed 4 bases from V and 2 bases from J, with 12 bases in between. CDR1 is GTSNPN and CDR2 is SVGIG in the germline V gene (reference sequence). This CDR3 is built from 13 residues. This CDR3 reads CAWTPTTPYEQYF. CDR3 DNA: TGTGCCTGGACCCCGACAACCCCCTACGAGCAGTACTTC.

The chain uses TRBV21-1 and TRBJ1-6. TRBV21-1 is a recognized pseudogene. The CDR3 covers 19 residues. Written as DNA, the CDR3 is TGTGCCAGCAGCAGATGGAGAAAGGAGGGGAGCTCCTATAATTCACCCCTCCACTTT. Amino acids: CASSRWRKEGSSYNSPLHF.

V is TRBV5-4 and J is TRBJ2-4, with 10 bases that match TRBD1. The CDR3 has 18 amino acids. CDR1 is SGHNT, CDR2 YYREEE, per germline (reference sequence). The trim removed 5 bases at V and 3 bases at J, leaving 14 bases unmatched. The CDR3 DNA is TGTGCCAGCAGTCGCCAAGACAGGGGGCGCGATGGCAAAAACATTCAGTACTTC. Translated: CASSRQDRGRDGKNIQYF.

This clone was counted a single time. The rearrangement joins TRBV4-3 to TRBJ2-7, with 9 bases that match TRBD1. Looked up from germline, CDR1 is LGHNA and CDR2 is YSLEER. V lost 0 bases and J lost 2; bases outside the gene matches: 2. The CDR3 totals 15 residues. This CDR3 is CASSQDDRGTYEQYF. The CDR3 DNA sequence: TGCGCCAGCAGCCAAGATGACAGGGGGACCTACGAGCAGTACTTC.

V gene TRBV30 combines with J gene TRBJ2-2; TRBD2 agrees at 8 bases. V was clipped by 2 bases and J by 2 bases; unmatched bases: 4. This CDR3 is built from 15 residues. Per the germline V gene, CDR1 is GTSNPN and CDR2 is SVGIG (reference sequence). The CDR3 loop is CAWSRGGPNTGELFF. The CDR3, as DNA: TGTGCCTGGAGTCGGGGGGGCCCCAACACCGGGGAGCTGTTTTTT.

Here the CDR3 reads CASSPTGPHEQYF. CDR3 sequence (DNA): TGCGCCAGCAGCCCTACAGGGCCCCACGAGCAGTACTTC. V is TRBV5-1 and J is TRBJ2-7; D may be TRBD1 (6 bases). V shed 4 bases and J shed 5 bases, with 13 bases lying between them. This CDR3 comprises 13 residues. CDR1 and CDR2 (germline): SGHRS, YFSETQ.

The rearrangement links TRBV7-9 to TRBJ1-6, with D tentatively TRBD1 (5 bases). Germline loops: CDR1 SEHNR, CDR2 FQNEAQ (reference sequence). The V end lost 0 bases, the J end lost 9 bases, and 12 bases lay between the germline ends. The CDR3 length is 15 residues. The CDR3 spells CASSLASGNASPLHF. As DNA, the CDR3 is TGTGCCAGCAGCTTAGCGTCAGGGAACGCTTCACCCCTCCACTTT.